The sequence of this T cell receptor beta chain was determined in a study of CD8+ T cells in alopecia areata. Sequencing relied on a cDNA template that was reverse transcribed from extracted RNA. Only in-frame clones appear in the TCRdb table, and some are missing; sequencing was by immunoSEQ multiplex PCR. The sample lists 180,000 or so clones, 53% seen once, with 10% to 12% in the top ten. The sample holds a few counts of this clone. The sample contains more than one DNA sequence encoding this CDR3. Treatment meaning: oral pan-JAK inhibitor, 5-10 mg twice daily. V was shortened by 0 bases and J by 8 bases, with 8 bases between the two germline ends. The CDR3 covers 13 residues. The germline V gene has CDR1 MNHNY and CDR2 SVGAGI (reference sequence).

The rearrangement uses TRBV6-6 and TRBJ2-1, with D perhaps being TRBD1 or TRBD2 (5 bases each). Source: CD8+ T cells sorted from blood, taken at week 24, from a patient treated with tofacitinib. The receptor was derived from a human donor with alopecia areata. CDR3 protein: CASSYSRGDEQFF. The CDR3 nucleotides are TGTGCCAGCAGTTACTCAAGAGGGGATGAGCAGTTCTTC.